This T cell receptor (beta chain) came from a study of cytomegalovirus exposure and HLA in healthy donors (TCRdb year 2017). With regard to the full study: The 650 to 800 repertoires of the first cohort and the 120 or so validation repertoires were produced on the same platform, according to a later analysis. The study aimed to test whether signatures of past pathogen exposure could be identified by cataloging public T cell receptors. Along with the approximately 600-subject first cohort, a separate validation cohort of about 110 different subjects was used. The study combined high-throughput TCR immunosequencing, statistical association of individual TCRs with disease status, and machine learning to predict cytomegalovirus infection status. General conclusions and limits of the study: In the study, roughly 160 TCR beta chains were listed as associated with cytomegalovirus. In both the original and validation cohorts, the classifier was reported to diagnose cytomegalovirus status with high specificity and sensitivity. A later analysis lacked HLA typing for the validation cohort, so it scored co-occurrence in that cohort across all 120 or so repertoires. A later analysis found that TCRs clustered in the first cohort also tended to co-occur in the roughly 120 validation repertoires, with 94% of cluster scores above 0. The authors suggested that the approach could potentially be extended to other disease states and immunological phenotypes. Most TCR sequences were observed very rarely across donors, whereas some public TCRs were present in many individuals. Three of the identified cytomegalovirus-associated TCR beta chains were confirmed in vitro to be specific for cytomegalovirus antigens.

A note on this clone: No cognate antigen has been identified for it. No base quality values were provided; no much bigger clone lies one nucleotide off.

The donors belonged to the validation cohort of over a hundred subjects, which was separate from the roughly 670-subject first cohort. The CDR3, from cysteine to phenylalanine, totals 14 residues. Only CDR3 DNA remains: 42 bases, in frame from the first base. The germline V gene specifies MDHEN as CDR1 and SYDVKM as CDR2. V trim: 5 bases; J trim: 7 bases; unmatched bases: 4. Library preparation used the immunoSEQ multiplex PCR assay. As for the original processing: A statistical classification framework was built to diagnose cytomegalovirus status from the catalog of TCR beta chain sequences. Not all clones reach the TCRdb copy of this immuneACCESS table, which keeps in-frame sequences only. Checked studies attribute under half of the gap to unresolved V genes and leave the rest unexplained. D and trimming come from the DNA, and the V and J calls and clone size come from that table. This sample has about 150,000 clones in its table, and 70% to 90% of those were observed once. The leading ten clones occupy over 2% of the sample.

The rearrangement combines TRBV28 with TRBJ2-1, with 11 bases in between that match TRBD2. The source of this sequence is a human donor in good health. Sequences were obtained from PBMCs. The nucleotides are TGTGCCAGCAGTGTAGCGGGAGGGCCGAATGAGCAGTTCTTC. The resulting protein is CASSVAGGPNEQFF.